This TCR beta chain came from a study of blood T cell repertoires in COVID-19. Across the whole study: Samples of COVID-19 (acute and convalescent) were obtained from the United States, Italy and Spain. PBMCs, B-cell-depleted T cells, or T cells provided the cDNA or gDNA that made up the material.

CDR3 length: 19 residues. Germline CDR1 is MRHNA and CDR2 is SNTAGT. Trimming cost V 2 bases and J 1 base, with 24 bases left between them. Measured with immunoSEQ multiplex PCR; TCRdb has only the in-frame clones, and not every one. The sample lists fewer than 300,000 clones, about 90% seen once, with 2% to 3% in the top ten. The source of this sequence is a woman in her forties or fifties with acute or convalescent COVID-19. The V and J genes are TRBV6-4 and TRBJ2-7; tentative D call: TRBD2 (6 bases). Sequences were obtained from peripheral blood. The CDR3 nucleotides read TGTGCCAGCAGTGACCGCAAAAACCTTAATAGCGGAAGATCCTACGAGCAGTACTTC. Encoded protein: CASSDRKNLNSGRSYEQYF.